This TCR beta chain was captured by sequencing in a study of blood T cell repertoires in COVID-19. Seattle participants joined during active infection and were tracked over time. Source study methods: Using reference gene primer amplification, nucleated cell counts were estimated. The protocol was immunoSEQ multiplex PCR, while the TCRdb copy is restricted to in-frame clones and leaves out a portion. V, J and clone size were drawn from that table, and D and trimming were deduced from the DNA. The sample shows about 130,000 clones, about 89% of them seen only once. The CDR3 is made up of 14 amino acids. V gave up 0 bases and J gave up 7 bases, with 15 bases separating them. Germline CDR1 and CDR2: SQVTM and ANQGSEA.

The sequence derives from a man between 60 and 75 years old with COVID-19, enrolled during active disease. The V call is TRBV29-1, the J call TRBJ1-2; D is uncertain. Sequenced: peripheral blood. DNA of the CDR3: TGCAGCGTTGAAGATCTCTACCCCGCAGGTGGCTACACCTTC. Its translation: CSVEDLYPAGGYTF.